These 6 T cell receptor beta chains share one sample of origin, sequenced in a study of CD8+CD57+ T cells in acquired aplastic anemia. CD8+CD57+ cell expansion, shown by flow cytometry, had occurred in the patients selected for sequencing. TCR beta VDJ and CDR3 were profiled, and genomic DNA was the template. A single record per CDR3 protein comes from TCRdb applying MiXCR to the reads. The sample shows around 250,000 distinct CDR3 sequences, 82% of them seen only once. Sequenced: sorted CD4+, CD8+, or CD8+CD57+ T cells (not recorded which) from PBMCs. These receptors were taken from a human donor with aplastic anemia.

The rearrangement joins TRBV24-1 to TRBJ2-7, with TRBD1 matching over 7 bases. Germline V lookup: CDR1 KGHDR, CDR2 SFDVKD. CDR3 length equals 16 residues. The CDR3 loop reads CASSIPRQGDRAEHYV. The CDR3 DNA follows: TGTGCCAGCAGTATACCGCGACAGGGAGACCGAGCCGAGCATTACGTC.

J is TRBJ2-7 and V is TRBV7-3; the D gene is possibly TRBD1 (6 bases). Germline values: CDR1 SGHTA, CDR2 FQGTGA. This CDR3 has 18 residues. The V end lost 8 bases, the J end lost 3 bases, and 29 bases lay between the germline ends. The CDR3 loop is CASSRQANAVEHCYEQYV. CDR3 nucleotide sequence: TGTGCCAGCTCAAGACAGGCAAACGCCGTTGAACACTGCTACGAGCAGTACGTC.

This chain joins TRBV2 and TRBJ1-2; D gene uncertain. This CDR3 spans 16 amino acids. CDR1 and CDR2 (germline): SNHLY, FYNNEI. Between the trimmed V and J ends, which lost 6 bases and 5 bases, there was a span of 22 bases. The CDR3 protein is CASRDERTEIVYGYTF. The CDR3 nucleotides are TGTGCCAGCAGGGACGAGAGGACCGAGATCGTATATGGCTACACCTTC.

The rearrangement links TRBV7-2 to TRBJ1-1; unclear D gene. CDR3 length: 15 amino acids. Deletions cut 5 bases from V and 13 bases from J, with 26 bases between. Germline CDR1 is SGHTA and CDR2 is FQGNSA. CDR3 sequence reads: CASSQEFAMHLTDFF. In nucleotides, the CDR3 is TGTGCCAGCAGCCAAGAGTTCGCCATGCACCTCACAGATTTCTTT.

This clonotype was recorded once. The V gene is TRBV7-2, the J gene TRBJ2-1, with D perhaps matching TRBD1 (7 bases). Deletions cut 5 bases from V and 10 bases from J, with 24 bases between. Germline values: CDR1 SGHTA, CDR2 FQGNSA. The CDR3 runs 16 residues. CDR3 region: CASSQGGGPGQEEQFF. DNA of the CDR3: TGTGCCAGCAGCCAGGGGGGCGGACCCGGTCAGGAGGAGCAGTTCTTC.

The V call is TRBV5-8, the J call TRBJ2-2; D gene unclear. The germline CDR1 and CDR2 sequences are SGHTS and YDEGEE. This CDR3 spans 12 amino acids. V was cut by 3 bases and J by 9 bases, with 9 bases left in between. The DNA of the CDR3 is TGTGCCAGCAGCTCGACCAGCCGGGAGCTGTTTTTT. Translated: CASSSTSRELFF.